Following are 6 T cell receptor beta chains from one sample sequenced in a study of control samples from healthy donors and cancer patients. The method was immunoSEQ multiplex PCR; TCRdb's version includes in-frame clones alone and lacks a portion of them. The sample contains fewer than 200,000 clones, around 87% of which appear only once. Sequences were obtained from blood. The origin of the receptors is a woman aged 45-65 years in good health.

The genes are TRBV20-1 and TRBJ1-1; D might be TRBD1 (5 bases). The ends were cut back, 7 bases at V and 4 bases at J, with 10 bases in the middle. Germline V lookup: CDR1 DFQATT, CDR2 SNEGSKA (reference sequence). The CDR3 has 11 residues. The CDR3 bases are TGCAGTGTAGGGGTGGCCACTGAAGCTTTCTTT. Translation: CSVGVATEAFF.

The chain uses TRBV7-2 and TRBJ2-3; a weak D match, TRBD2 (7 bases). Germline CDR1 reads SGHTA; CDR2 reads FQGNSA. The V end lost 5 bases, the J end lost 5 bases, and 14 bases lay between the germline ends. The CDR3 contains 14 residues. The CDR3 reads CASSNSGGRDTQYF. The CDR3 DNA is TGTGCCAGCAGCAACTCCGGGGGGCGAGATACGCAGTATTTT.

The chain has TRBV30 and TRBJ2-1, with D maybe TRBD2 (7 bases). The V gene lost 4 bases and the J gene lost 6 bases, with 16 bases spanning the gap. The CDR3 spans 14 residues. Per the germline V gene, CDR1 is GTSNPN and CDR2 is SVGIG (reference sequence). CDR3 sequence: CAWKSGGPLNEQFF. The CDR3 DNA follows: TGTGCCTGGAAATCGGGGGGCCCCCTCAATGAGCAGTTCTTC. Full variable domain (remainder filled in from reference TRBV30 and TRBJ2-1): SQTIHQWPATLVQPVGSPLSLECTVEGTSNPNLYWYRQAAGRGLQLLFYSVGIGQISSEVPQNLSASRPQDRQFILSSKKLLLSDSGFYLCAWKSGGPLNEQFFGPGTRLTVL.

This clone occurred once. This rearrangement joins TRBV5-1 to TRBJ2-5; 8 bases are a match to TRBD2. Germline CDR1 reads SGHRS; CDR2 reads YFSETQ. Losses at the gene ends were 0 bases for V and 4 bases for J; bases not matched to a gene: 5. The CDR3 is 15 amino acids. As DNA, the CDR3 is TGCGCCAGCAGCTTGGGAGGGAGCGGGGGAGAGACCCAGTACTTC. It translates to CASSLGGSGGETQYF.

The chain links TRBV5-1 to TRBJ1-1, with TRBD1 as a possible D gene (5 bases). The CDR3 covers 14 residues. The germline V gene encodes CDR1 SGHRS and CDR2 YFSETQ. Trimming left V 0 bases short and J 1 base short, with 7 bases between. The CDR3 DNA sequence: TGCGCCAGCAGCTTGGGGGGCTCGAACACTGAAGCTTTCTTT. Amino acids: CASSLGGSNTEAFF. The full variable domain, completed using reference TRBV5-1 and TRBJ1-1, is KAGVTQTPRYLIKTRGQQVTLSCSPISGHRSVSWYQQTPGQGLQFLFEYFSETQRNKGNFPGRFSGRQFSNSRSEMNVSTLELGDSALYLCASSLGGSNTEAFFGQGTRLTVV.

V gene TRBV3-1 (or the pseudogene TRBV3-2) combines with J gene TRBJ1-6; D gene ambiguous. This CDR3 spans 14 amino acids. Germline lookup yields CDR1 LGHDT and CDR2 YNNKEL (reference sequence). The V end lost 1 base, the J end lost 4 bases, and 5 bases lay between the germline ends. CDR3 in DNA: TGTGCCAGCAGCCAAGGAGGATATAATTCACCCCTCCACTTT. Translation gives CASSQGGYNSPLHF.